This is a list of T cell receptor beta chains from one sample in a study of blood T cell repertoires in COVID-19. TCRdb's table, derived via immunoSEQ multiplex PCR, lists solely in-frame clones and lacks some. This table holds some 200,000 clones, around 80% found once. The specimen sequenced was peripheral blood. Source of these receptors: a human donor with acute or convalescent COVID-19. The donor label of this sample is uncertain. The CDR3 runs from the conserved cysteine through the conserved F or W. D genes are given only for firm matches. Where a row states a size, it is once, few, many or the class of an expanded clone; other rows omit it.

D	J	size	V	CDR3	DNA
.	TRBJ2-3	.	TRBV6-2/TRBV6-3	CASSTPDTQYF	TGTGCCAGCAGCACTCCAGATACGCAGTATTTT
TRBD2	TRBJ2-1	.	TRBV9	CASSVDEAGGINEQFF	TGTGCCAGCAGCGTAGACGAAGCGGGAGGAATAAATGAGCAGTTCTTC
TRBD1	TRBJ1-2	.	TRBV7-7	CASSSEDRGHSYTF	TGTGCCAGCAGCTCCGAGGACAGGGGGCATAGCTACACCTTC
.	TRBJ2-7	few	TRBV30	CAWSVAWRNHEQYF	TGTGCCTGGAGTGTGGCTTGGAGGAACCACGAGCAGTACTTC
.	TRBJ1-1	.	TRBV10-3	CAISTVISDTEAFF	TGTGCCATCAGTACGGTTATCTCGGACACTGAAGCTTTCTTT
TRBD2	TRBJ2-7	few	TRBV7-2	CASTASGSPGEQYF	TGTGCCAGCACCGCTAGCGGGAGCCCCGGGGAGCAGTACTTC
TRBD1	TRBJ2-2	.	TRBV5-1	CASSLPGTGAGELFF	TGCGCCAGCAGCCTTCCCGGGACAGGGGCCGGGGAGCTGTTTTTT
.	TRBJ2-7	.	TRBV5-1	CASSRTGAGFYEQYF	TGCGCCAGCAGTCGGACCGGGGCGGGGTTCTACGAGCAGTACTTC
TRBD1	TRBJ1-1	.	TRBV5-1	CASSLGHPTTGGTEAFF	TGCGCCAGCAGCTTGGGACATCCGACGACAGGGGGCACTGAAGCTTTCTTT
.	TRBJ2-3	.	TRBV5-1	CASSQADTQYF	TGCGCCAGCAGCCAGGCCGATACGCAGTATTTT
.	TRBJ1-1	.	TRBV7-9	CASSLERRVRNTEAFF	TGTGCCAGCAGCTTGGAAAGACGGGTACGGAACACTGAAGCTTTCTTT
.	TRBJ1-2	.	TRBV3-1/TRBV3-2	CASRNAGVYGYTF	TGTGCCAGCAGGAACGCAGGGGTTTATGGCTACACCTTC
TRBD2	TRBJ2-7	.	TRBV19	CASQLTGGTSGGEQYF	TGTGCCAGCCAATTAACCGGGGGGACTAGCGGAGGCGAGCAGTACTTC
.	TRBJ2-7	few	TRBV10-3	CAISGRSYEQYF	TGTGCCATCAGTGGCAGGTCTTACGAGCAGTACTTC
.	TRBJ1-2	.	TRBV4-3	CASSQDTHRENYGYTF	TGCGCCAGCAGCCAAGACACACATAGGGAGAACTATGGCTACACCTTC
TRBD2	TRBJ2-7	.	TRBV10-3	CAISGGGYEQYF	TGTGCCATCAGTGGGGGGGGCTACGAGCAGTACTTC
TRBD1	TRBJ1-6	once	TRBV9	CASSGQGDRSPLHF	TGTGCCAGCAGCGGTCAGGGGGACCGTTCACCCCTCCACTTT
.	TRBJ1-1	.	TRBV5-1	CASSPIQRGYTEAFF	TGCGCCAGCAGCCCTATACAGAGGGGGTACACTGAAGCTTTCTTT
TRBD1	TRBJ1-6	once	TRBV5-1	CASSTQTGLDSPLHF	TGCGCCAGCAGCACGCAGACAGGGTTGGATTCACCCCTCCACTTT
.	TRBJ2-3	.	TRBV11-2	CASSFGGEGDTQYF	TGTGCCAGCAGCTTTGGAGGGGAAGGAGATACGCAGTATTTT
TRBD2	TRBJ2-3	.	TRBV7-3	CASSTQPSGGSSRDTQYF	TGTGCCAGCAGCACCCAACCCTCGGGCGGGAGCTCAAGGGATACGCAGTATTTT
TRBD2	TRBJ2-7	.	TRBV7-9	CASSPDSGSSREQYF	TGTGCCAGCAGCCCCGATAGCGGGAGCTCAAGGGAGCAGTACTTC
.	TRBJ2-2	.	TRBV5-1	CASSRGGYPTGELFF	TGCGCCAGCAGCCGCGGAGGGTACCCCACCGGGGAGCTGTTTTTT
TRBD2	TRBJ2-7	.	TRBV7-2	CASSLVLAGGAYEQYF	TGTGCCAGCAGCTTAGTGCTAGCGGGAGGGGCCTACGAGCAGTACTTC
TRBD1	TRBJ2-7	.	TRBV7-2	CASSLESTGGKEQYF	TGTGCCAGCAGCTTAGAGTCGACAGGGGGTAAGGAGCAGTACTTC
TRBD2	TRBJ2-7	.	TRBV30	CAWRSIAGAYEQYF	TGTGCCTGGAGAAGTATAGCGGGGGCCTACGAGCAGTACTTC
.	TRBJ1-2	.	TRBV27	CASSEGRGYGYTF	TGTGCCAGCAGTGAGGGGCGGGGCTATGGCTACACCTTC
TRBD1	TRBJ1-5	.	TRBV2	CASSGLDRRGPNQPQHF	TGTGCCAGCAGTGGCCTGGACAGGAGGGGCCCCAATCAGCCCCAGCATTTT
.	TRBJ1-1	.	TRBV2	CASSGQMNTEAFF	TGTGCCAGCAGTGGTCAGATGAACACTGAAGCTTTCTTT
TRBD1	TRBJ1-6	few	TRBV30	CAWSAYRGSSPLHF	TGTGCCTGGAGTGCTTACAGGGGATCTTCACCCCTCCACTTT
.	TRBJ1-2	once	TRBV30	CAWSGTGFYGYTF	TGTGCCTGGAGTGGAACAGGGTTCTATGGCTACACCTTC
TRBD1	TRBJ2-7	.	TRBV7-2	CASSLATGAYEQYF	TGTGCCAGCAGCTTGGCTACAGGGGCTTACGAGCAGTACTTC
.	TRBJ2-7	.	TRBV25-1	CASSGTPGDGQYF	TGTGCCAGCAGTGGGACCCCGGGGGATGGGCAGTACTTC
.	TRBJ1-5	.	TRBV7-9	CASSLALDQPQHF	TGTGCCAGCAGCTTAGCCCTAGATCAGCCCCAGCATTTT
.	TRBJ2-3	.	TRBV5-1	CASSLVVADSGDTQYF	TGCGCCAGCAGCTTGGTTGTGGCGGACAGTGGGGATACGCAGTATTTT
TRBD1	TRBJ1-5	few	TRBV10-3	CATSRGQTGGYSNQPQHF	TGTGCCACCAGTAGGGGTCAGACAGGGGGCTATAGCAATCAGCCCCAGCATTTT
TRBD2	TRBJ2-1	.	TRBV7-3	CASSLNSGSPNEQFF	TGTGCCAGCAGCTTAAATAGCGGGAGTCCCAATGAGCAGTTCTTC
TRBD2	TRBJ2-1	.	TRBV5-4	CASSIGLAGYSYNEQFF	TGTGCCAGCAGCATCGGACTAGCGGGTTATTCCTACAATGAGCAGTTCTTC
.	TRBJ1-2	.	TRBV5-1	CASSPNSGSGGYTF	TGCGCCAGCAGCCCTAACTCCGGGTCGGGGGGCTACACCTTC
TRBD2	TRBJ2-3	.	TRBV5-1	CASSHTSGRAGKDTQYF	TGCGCCAGCAGCCATACTAGCGGGAGGGCCGGTAAAGATACGCAGTATTTT
.	TRBJ2-1	.	TRBV5-4	CASSSLAKSSYNEQFF	TGTGCCAGCAGCTCCCTAGCGAAGAGCTCCTACAATGAGCAGTTCTTC
.	TRBJ1-1	.	TRBV6-5	CASSSQMGNTEAFF	TGTGCCAGCAGTTCACAGATGGGGAACACTGAAGCTTTCTTT
.	TRBJ2-3	.	TRBV3-1/TRBV3-2	CASSQDFPGGRSTDTQYF	TGTGCCAGCAGCCAAGATTTCCCCGGGGGACGTTCTACAGATACGCAGTATTTT
TRBD2	TRBJ2-3	.	TRBV27	CASSSRIQRTSGGEQYF	TGTGCCAGCAGTTCCCGTATCCAGAGGACTAGCGGAGGGGAGCAGTATTTT
.	TRBJ2-3	.	TRBV20-1	CSARFADTQYF	TGCAGTGCTAGATTCGCAGATACGCAGTATTTT
.	TRBJ2-3	.	TRBV4-1	CASSQGGSSTDTQYF	TGCGCCAGCAGCCAAGGGGGCAGTAGCACAGATACGCAGTATTTT
.	TRBJ1-1	.	TRBV27	CASSSLGSAGLNTEAFF	TGTGCCAGCAGTAGCCTTGGATCAGCAGGGTTGAACACTGAAGCTTTCTTT
.	TRBJ1-2	.	TRBV19	CASSIGSGFNYGYTF	TGTGCCAGTAGTATAGGTTCCGGGTTTAACTATGGCTACACCTTC
TRBD2	TRBJ2-7	.	TRBV3-1/TRBV3-2	CASSFLAGGGEQYF	TGTGCCAGCAGCTTCCTAGCGGGAGGGGGGGAGCAGTACTTC
.	TRBJ2-1	.	TRBV2	CASSEIEMNEQFF	TGTGCCAGCAGTGAAATAGAGATGAATGAGCAGTTCTTC
TRBD1	TRBJ1-1	.	TRBV5-1	CASSAGQGMNTEAFF	TGCGCCAGCAGCGCCGGACAGGGAATGAACACTGAAGCTTTCTTT
.	TRBJ2-7	.	TRBV19	CASSTGTQFSYEQYF	TGTGCCAGTAGTACCGGGACTCAGTTCTCCTACGAGCAGTACTTC
.	TRBJ1-1	.	TRBV27	CASSLIGGEGTEAFF	TGTGCCAGCAGTTTAATTGGGGGCGAGGGCACTGAAGCTTTCTTT
.	TRBJ2-7	few	TRBV5-5	CASSLMAESTYEQYF	TGTGCCAGCAGCTTGATGGCGGAGTCTACCTACGAGCAGTACTTC